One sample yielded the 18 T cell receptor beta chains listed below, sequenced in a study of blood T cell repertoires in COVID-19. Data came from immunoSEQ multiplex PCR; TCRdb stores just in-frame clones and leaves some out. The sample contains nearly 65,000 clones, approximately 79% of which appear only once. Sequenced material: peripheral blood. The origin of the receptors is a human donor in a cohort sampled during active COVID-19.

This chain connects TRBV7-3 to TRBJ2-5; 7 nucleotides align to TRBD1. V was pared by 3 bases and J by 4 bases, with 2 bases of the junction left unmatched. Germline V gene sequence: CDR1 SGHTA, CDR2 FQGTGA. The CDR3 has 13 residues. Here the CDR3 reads CASSLGQPETQYF. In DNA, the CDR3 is TGTGCCAGCAGCTTGGGACAGCCAGAGACCCAGTACTTC.

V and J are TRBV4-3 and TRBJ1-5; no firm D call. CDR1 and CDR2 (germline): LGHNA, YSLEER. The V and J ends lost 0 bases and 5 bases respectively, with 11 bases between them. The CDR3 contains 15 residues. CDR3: CASSQDRRAYQPQHF. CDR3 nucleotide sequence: TGCGCCAGCAGCCAAGATCGTAGAGCTTATCAGCCCCAGCATTTT.

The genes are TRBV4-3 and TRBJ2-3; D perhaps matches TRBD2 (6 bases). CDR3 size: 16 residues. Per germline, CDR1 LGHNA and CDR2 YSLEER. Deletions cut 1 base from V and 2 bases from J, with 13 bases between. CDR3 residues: CASSQGTGSFTDTQYF. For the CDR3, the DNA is TGCGCCAGCAGCCAAGGGACCGGGAGTTTCACAGATACGCAGTATTTT.

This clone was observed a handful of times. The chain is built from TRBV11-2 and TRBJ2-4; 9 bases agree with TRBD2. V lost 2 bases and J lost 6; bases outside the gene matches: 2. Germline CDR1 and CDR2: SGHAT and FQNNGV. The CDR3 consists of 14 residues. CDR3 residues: CASSLLAGANIQYF. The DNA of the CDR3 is TGTGCCAGCAGCTTATTAGCGGGGGCAAACATTCAGTACTTC.

The CDR3 loop is CASSLSTGGLETQYF. The CDR3 DNA follows: TGTGCCAGCAGCTTATCGACAGGGGGGCTAGAGACCCAGTACTTC. The V gene is TRBV7-9, the J gene TRBJ2-5, with TRBD1 identical over 9 bases. The V and J ends lost 2 bases and 4 bases, in that order; junction bases with no gene match: 5. The CDR3 length is 15 residues. CDR1 is SEHNR and CDR2 is FQNEAQ in the germline V gene (reference sequence).

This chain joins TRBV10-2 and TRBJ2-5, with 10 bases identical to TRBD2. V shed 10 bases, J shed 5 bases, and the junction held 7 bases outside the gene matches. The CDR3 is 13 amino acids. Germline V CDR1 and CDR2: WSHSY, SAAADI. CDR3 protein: CAITSGMGETQYF. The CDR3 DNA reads TGCGCCATAACTAGCGGGATGGGGGAGACCCAGTACTTC.

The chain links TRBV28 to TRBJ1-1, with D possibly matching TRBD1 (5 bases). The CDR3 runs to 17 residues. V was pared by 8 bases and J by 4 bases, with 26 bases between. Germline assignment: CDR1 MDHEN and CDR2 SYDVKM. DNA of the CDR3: TGTGCCAGCCCCCGACCTGGGGACTCACCGCCCAGCACTGAAGCTTTCTTT. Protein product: CASPRPGDSPPSTEAFF. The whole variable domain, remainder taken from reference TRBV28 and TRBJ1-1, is DVKVTQSSRYLVKRTGEKVFLECVQDMDHENMFWYRQDPGLGLRLIYFSYDVKMKEKGDIPEGYSVSREKKERFSLILESASTNQTSMYLCASPRPGDSPPSTEAFFGQGTRLTVV.

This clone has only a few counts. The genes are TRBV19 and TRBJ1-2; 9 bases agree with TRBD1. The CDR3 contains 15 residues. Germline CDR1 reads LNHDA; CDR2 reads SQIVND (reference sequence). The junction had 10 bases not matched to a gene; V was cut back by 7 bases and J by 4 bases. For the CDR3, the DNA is TGTGCCAGTACCCAAGGACAGGGGCCCCGCTATGGCTACACCTTC. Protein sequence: CASTQGQGPRYGYTF.

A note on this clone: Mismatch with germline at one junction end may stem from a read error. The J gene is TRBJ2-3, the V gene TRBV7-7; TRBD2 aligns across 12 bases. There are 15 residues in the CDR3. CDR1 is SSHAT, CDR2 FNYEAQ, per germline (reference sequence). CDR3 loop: CASSLSSGGGDTQYF. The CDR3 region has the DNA TGTGCTAGCAGCTTGTCTAGCGGGGGGGGTGATACGCAGTATTTT. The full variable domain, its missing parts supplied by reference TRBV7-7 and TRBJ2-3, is GAGVSQSPRYKVTKRGQDVTLRCDPISSHATLYWYQQALGQGPEFLTYFNYEAQPDKSGLPSDRFSAERPEGSISTLTIQRTEQRDSAMYRCASSLSSGGGDTQYFGPGTRLTVL.

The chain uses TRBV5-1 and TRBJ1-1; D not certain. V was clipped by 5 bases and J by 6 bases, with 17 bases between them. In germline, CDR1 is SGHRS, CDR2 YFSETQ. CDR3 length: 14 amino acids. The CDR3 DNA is TGCGCCAGCAGACCCGGGGTGGCCCAGGCTGAAGCTTTCTTT. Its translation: CASRPGVAQAEAFF.

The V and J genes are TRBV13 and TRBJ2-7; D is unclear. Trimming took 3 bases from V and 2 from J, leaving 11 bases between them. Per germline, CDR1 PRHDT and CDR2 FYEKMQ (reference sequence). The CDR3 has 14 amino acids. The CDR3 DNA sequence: TGTGCCAGCAGCTTGAGTATCGTTCCCTACGAGCAGTACTTC. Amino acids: CASSLSIVPYEQYF. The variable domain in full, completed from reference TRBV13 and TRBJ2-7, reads AAGVIQSPRHLIKEKRETATLKCYPIPRHDTVYWYQQGPGQDPQFLISFYEKMQSDKGSIPDRFSAQQFSDYHSELNMSSLELGDSALYFCASSLSIVPYEQYFGPGTRLTVT.

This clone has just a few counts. The CDR3 DNA reads as TGTGCCAGCAGGCCATGGGGACAGGGGAACACTGAAGCTTTCTTT. Protein product: CASRPWGQGNTEAFF. The V and J genes are TRBV6-6 and TRBJ1-1; 9 nucleotides align to TRBD1. J gave up 1 base and V 6 bases, and 6 bases lay outside the gene matches. Germline CDR1 is MNHNY and CDR2 is SVGAGI (reference sequence). The CDR3 is 15 amino acids.

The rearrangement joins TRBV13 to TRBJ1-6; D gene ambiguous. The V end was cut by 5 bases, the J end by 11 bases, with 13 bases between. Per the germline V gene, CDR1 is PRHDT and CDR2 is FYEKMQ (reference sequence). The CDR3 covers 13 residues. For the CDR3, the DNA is TGTGCCAGCAGCCCCTCTGGGCAGACACCCCTCCACTTT. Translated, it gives CASSPSGQTPLHF.

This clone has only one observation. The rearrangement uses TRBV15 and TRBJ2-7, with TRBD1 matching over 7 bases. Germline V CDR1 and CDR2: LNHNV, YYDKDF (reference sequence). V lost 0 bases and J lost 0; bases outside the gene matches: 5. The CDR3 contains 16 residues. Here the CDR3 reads CATSRDGTVSSYEQYF. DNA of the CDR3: TGTGCCACCAGCAGAGACGGGACAGTGAGCTCCTACGAGCAGTACTTC.

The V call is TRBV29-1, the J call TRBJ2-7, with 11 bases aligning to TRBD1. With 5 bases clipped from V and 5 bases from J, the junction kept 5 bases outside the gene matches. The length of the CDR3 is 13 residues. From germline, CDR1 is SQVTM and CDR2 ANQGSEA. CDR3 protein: CSVTGTGGDEQYF. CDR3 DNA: TGCAGCGTTACTGGGACAGGGGGGGACGAGCAGTACTTC.

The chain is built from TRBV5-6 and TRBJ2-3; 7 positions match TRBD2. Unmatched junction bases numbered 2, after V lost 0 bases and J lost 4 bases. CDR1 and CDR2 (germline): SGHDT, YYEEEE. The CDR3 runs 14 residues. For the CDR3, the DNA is TGTGCCAGCAGCTTGGCAGGGAGGGCAGATACGCAGTATTTT. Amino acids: CASSLAGRADTQYF.

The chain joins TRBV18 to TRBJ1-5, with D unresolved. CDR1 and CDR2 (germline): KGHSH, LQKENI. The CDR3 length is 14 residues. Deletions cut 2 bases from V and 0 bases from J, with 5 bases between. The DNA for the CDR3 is TGTGCCAGCTCACCAGTAGATAGCAATCAGCCCCAGCATTTT. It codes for CASSPVDSNQPQHF.

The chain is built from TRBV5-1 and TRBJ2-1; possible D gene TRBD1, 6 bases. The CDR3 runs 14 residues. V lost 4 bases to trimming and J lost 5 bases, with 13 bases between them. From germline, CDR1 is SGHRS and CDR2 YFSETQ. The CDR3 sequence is CASSTKTGNNEQFF. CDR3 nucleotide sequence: TGCGCCAGCAGCACTAAGACAGGCAACAATGAGCAGTTCTTC.